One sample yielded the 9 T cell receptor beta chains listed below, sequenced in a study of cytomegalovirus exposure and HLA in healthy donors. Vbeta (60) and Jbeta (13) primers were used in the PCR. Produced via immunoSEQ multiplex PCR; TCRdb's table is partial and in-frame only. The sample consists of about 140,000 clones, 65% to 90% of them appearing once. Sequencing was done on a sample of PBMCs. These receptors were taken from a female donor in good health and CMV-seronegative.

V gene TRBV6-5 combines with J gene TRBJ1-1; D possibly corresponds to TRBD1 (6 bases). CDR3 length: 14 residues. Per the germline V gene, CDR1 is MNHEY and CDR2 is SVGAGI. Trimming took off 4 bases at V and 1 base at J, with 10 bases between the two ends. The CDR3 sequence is CASSFRTANTEAFF. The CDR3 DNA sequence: TGTGCCAGCAGTTTCCGGACAGCGAACACTGAAGCTTTCTTT.

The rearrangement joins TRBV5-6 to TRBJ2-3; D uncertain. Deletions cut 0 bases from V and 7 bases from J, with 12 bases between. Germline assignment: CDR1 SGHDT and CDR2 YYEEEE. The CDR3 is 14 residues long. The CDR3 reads CASSLDWLENTQYF. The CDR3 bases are TGTGCCAGCAGCTTGGACTGGTTGGAGAATACGCAGTATTTT.

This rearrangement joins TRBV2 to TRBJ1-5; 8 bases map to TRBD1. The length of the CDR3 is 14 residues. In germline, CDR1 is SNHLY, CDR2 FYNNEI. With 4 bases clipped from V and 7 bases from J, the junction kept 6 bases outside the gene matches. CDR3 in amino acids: CASSGQGPKQPQHF. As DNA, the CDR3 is TGTGCCAGCAGTGGACAGGGGCCAAAGCAGCCCCAGCATTTT.

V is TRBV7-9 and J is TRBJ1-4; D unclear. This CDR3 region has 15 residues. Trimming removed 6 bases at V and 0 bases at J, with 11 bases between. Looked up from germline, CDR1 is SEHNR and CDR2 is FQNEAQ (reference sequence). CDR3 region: CASRVGGATNEKLFF. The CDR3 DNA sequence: TGTGCCAGCAGGGTTGGCGGAGCAACTAATGAAAAACTGTTTTTT.

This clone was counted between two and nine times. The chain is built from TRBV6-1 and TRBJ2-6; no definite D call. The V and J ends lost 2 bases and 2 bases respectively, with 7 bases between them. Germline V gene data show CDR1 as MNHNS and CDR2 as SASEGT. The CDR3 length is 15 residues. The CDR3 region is CASSELSTGANVLTF. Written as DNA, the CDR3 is TGTGCCAGCAGTGAATTGAGTACTGGGGCCAACGTCCTGACTTTC.

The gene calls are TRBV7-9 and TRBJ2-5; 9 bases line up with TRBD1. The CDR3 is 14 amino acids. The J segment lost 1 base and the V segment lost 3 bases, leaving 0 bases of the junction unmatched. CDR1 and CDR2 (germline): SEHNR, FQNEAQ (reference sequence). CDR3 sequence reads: CASSLTGGQETQYF. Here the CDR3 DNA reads TGTGCCAGCAGCTTGACAGGGGGCCAAGAGACCCAGTACTTC.

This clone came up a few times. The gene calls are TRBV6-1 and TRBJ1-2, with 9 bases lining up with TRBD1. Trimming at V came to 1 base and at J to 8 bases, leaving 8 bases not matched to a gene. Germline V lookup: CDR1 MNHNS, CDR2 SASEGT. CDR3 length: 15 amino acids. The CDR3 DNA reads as TGTGCCAGCAGTGAAGAACTCCCGGGACAGGGCGGCTACACCTTC. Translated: CASSEELPGQGGYTF.

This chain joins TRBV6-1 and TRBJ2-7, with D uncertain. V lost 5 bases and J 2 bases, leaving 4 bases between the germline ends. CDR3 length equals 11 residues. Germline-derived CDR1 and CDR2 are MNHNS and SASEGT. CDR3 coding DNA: TGTGCCAGCAGTTTTACCTACGAGCAGTACTTC. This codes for CASSFTYEQYF.

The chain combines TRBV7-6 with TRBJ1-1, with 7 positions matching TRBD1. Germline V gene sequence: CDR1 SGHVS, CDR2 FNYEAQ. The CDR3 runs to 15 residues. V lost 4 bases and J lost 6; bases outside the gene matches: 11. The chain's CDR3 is CASSSIGGEVPEAFF. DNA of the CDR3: TGTGCCAGCAGCTCTATAGGGGGCGAGGTCCCTGAAGCTTTCTTT.